This T cell receptor (beta chain) emerged from a study of blood T cell repertoires in COVID-19. Overall study: COVID-19 samples from acute and convalescent phases originated in the United States, Italy and Spain. The analysed material was cDNA or gDNA that came from T cells, B-cell-depleted T cells, or PBMCs.

J lost 0 bases, V lost 4 bases, and 3 bases had no gene match. CDR3 size: 16 residues. Germline V gene lookup returns CDR1 MNHNS and CDR2 SASEGT. Per the original data handling: Amplified reference gene primers provided the basis for estimating nucleated cell counts. Profiled with immunoSEQ multiplex PCR; TCRdb holds only in-frame clones, not every one. D and trimming were read from the DNA, whereas the V and J calls and clone size are those reported in that table. Counted here are about 360,000 clones, approximately 77% occurring once; the ten biggest clones make up roughly 1.2%. Sequenced: peripheral blood. The genes are TRBV6-1 and TRBJ1-6; TRBD1 matches 7 bases. The origin of this receptor is a human donor with acute or convalescent COVID-19. The donor label of this sample is uncertain. For the CDR3, the DNA is TGTGCCAGCAGTGGAAACAGGGGCTCCTATAATTCACCCCTCCACTTT. Its protein product is CASSGNRGSYNSPLHF.